The source of this T cell receptor beta chain is a study (dated by TCRdb to about 2015). About the study as a whole: Whether tumor-infiltrating Tregs in breast cancer are recruited from blood Tregs or converted in situ from other CD4+ T cell subsets was tested. The research as a whole found: The TCR gene usage of tumor memory CD4+ T cells clustered together with blood and lymph node memory CD4+ cells and with lymph node naive CD4+ cells. Rather than covering whole repertoires, validation in the larger cohort was restricted to a single TCR beta V-J rearrangement. The greatest overlap of tumor-infiltrating Treg TCR alpha and beta sequences was with tumor naive CD4+ T cells, followed next by blood naive CD4+ T cells.

Full-length TCR variable regions were amplified by 5' RACE PCR with constant-region reverse primers, followed by semi-nested PCR with Nested Universal Primer A. The ReliaPrep RNA Cell Miniprep System was used to extract total RNA, which was then reverse transcribed into 5'RACE-ready cDNA with the SMARTer RACE 5'/3' Kit. Multiplex adaptors were used to barcode full-length TCR alpha and beta libraries, and the barcoded libraries were sequenced on an Illumina MiSeq. The source study handled its data this way. For each of nine subset-tissue groups, sequencing data from the five patients were pooled, and the groups were then compared using unsupervised clustering of TCR gene usage. The Morisita-Horn index was used to calculate repertoire similarity, with shared sequences weighted according to their contribution to each repertoire. The public reads were quality trimmed at Q25 with fastp and then assembled into clones with MiXCR by TCRdb, keeping productive beta chains. Rows with a matching CDR3 protein are joined into one entry that keeps the most common DNA and genes. These V and J calls derive from TCRdb rather than the authors' analysis. The table for this sample lists about 32,000 distinct CDR3 sequences; 25% to 30% of them were counted only once. About 2% of the sample is in the top ten clones.

Tregs were isolated as CD4+CD25+CD127-/low cells. Tregs, naive and memory CD4+ T cells from tumor, blood and ipsilateral draining lymph nodes of five breast cancer patients underwent full-length TCR alpha and beta sequencing. Tumor tissue and lymph nodes obtained by ipsilateral axillary dissection were perfused with PBS, cut into small pieces and digested using collagenase I and hyaluronidase. A purity exceeding 90% was confirmed by FACS for the sorted cell populations. Counted from cysteine to phenylalanine, this CDR3 has 16 amino acids. CDR3 DNA is the only sequence kept; it has 48 bases, read in frame from the first base. The CDR1 and CDR2 encoded by the germline V gene are MNHEY and SVGAGI. The junction shows trimming of 5 bases on V and 2 bases on J, and the gene matches do not reach 3 bases of it. This clonotype was observed a handful of times. It lacks a known antigen. Per-base quality was not reported, and no clone a single base away is much larger than it.

The chain was built from TRBV6-5 and TRBJ2-1, with 13 junctional bases fitting TRBD2. The sequence was collected from a female donor with breast cancer. The sample was tumor-infiltrating Tregs sorted from the breast tumor. The CDR3 protein sequence reads: CASSKLAGGTYNEQFF. The sequenced DNA: TGTGCCAGCAGTAAACTAGCGGGAGGGACCTACAATGAGCAGTTCTTC.